The clone carrying this TCR beta chain was seen many times. The data belong to a study of regulatory T cells in long-lasting Graves disease. The CDR3 extends over 16 amino acids. Unmatched junction bases numbered 7, after V lost 5 bases and J lost 0 bases. Germline CDR1 MDHEN, CDR2 SYDVKM. Construction of the TCR beta libraries employed iRepertoire HTBI primers in conjunction with Arm-PCR of CDR3 regions. As processed by the authors: Identification across samples found 50 to 80 TRBV and around 15 TRBJ segments. TCRdb ran MiXCR on the multiplex PCR reads and lists one entry per CDR3 protein. These V and J calls derive from TCRdb rather than the authors' analysis. Altogether 600,000 to 650,000 distinct CDR3 sequences are present, roughly 15% being singletons, with the ten largest covering 18%. Time point in this sample: newly diagnosed GD, antithyroid drugs for less than 3 months. Extracted PBMC RNA gave rise to the TCR library.

These sequences were also reported in another study, on T cells in Graves' hyperthyroidism and ophthalmopathy. This second study says: Patients aged 18 to 65 had newly diagnosed hyperthyroidism that had lasted under 2 months.

The J gene is TRBJ1-2, the V gene TRBV28; 9 bases fit TRBD1. The source is a woman in her twenties or thirties with Graves disease. The material was peripheral blood mononuclear cells (PBMCs), obtained at new diagnosis, from a patient treated with antithyroid drugs. The DNA for the CDR3 is TGTGCCAGCAGTAACTCGGGACAGGGCGCTAACTATGGCTACACCTTC. Translated, it gives CASSNSGQGANYGYTF.